This TCR beta chain was identified during a study of post-analysis software for immune sequencing data (dated by TCRdb to between 2014 and 2016). Context from the whole study: Relapsing-remitting, secondary progressive and progressive-relapsing multiple sclerosis were recorded as disease courses, and subtype annotation was lacking for some patients. A subset of samples was prepared in parallel using single-end sample barcoding, then pooled and co-amplified after Illumina adapter ligation. The multiple sclerosis patient repertoires were compared with more than 10 previously published healthy control repertoires from donors aged about 6 to 25 years. Broader findings and caveats from the paper: Multiple sclerosis patients had significantly lower normalized Chao1 diversity than controls, a result that suggests substantial peripheral T-cell clonal expansion. Patients showed significantly higher frequencies than controls for a handful of TRBV segments, among them TRBV5-6, TRBV5-1 and TRBV20-1. Direct clustering with F measure showed strong co-clustering of samples prepared in the same batch, prompting a batch-effect correction. The control group was slightly older than the multiple sclerosis patient group.

Trimming removed 7 bases from V and 10 bases from J, leaving 22 bases between the germline ends. From the cysteine through the phenylalanine, the CDR3 covers 14 amino acids. The kept DNA is CDR3 alone, 42 bases in frame from the first base. Looking up the germline V gene (reference sequence) yields CDR1 SEHNR and CDR2 FQNEAQ. For this clonotype: It lacks a known antigen. There are no base qualities to consult, and no much larger clone falls within one base.

Libraries came from PCR. The sample was run on an Illumina HiSeq 2500. To reduce PCR and sequencing biases, unique molecular identifiers were built into the TCR beta cDNA libraries. Every 1 to 10 million input T cells yielded approximately 500,000 cDNA molecules, meaning each molecule approximated one T cell. The patient libraries were prepared and sequenced using the same protocol as the earlier healthy control dataset. Samples belonging to the same batch were prepared together, multiplexed and sequenced on a shared HiSeq lane. The published analysis was carried out like this. Raw barcoded reads were processed with MIGEC, discarding single-read molecular identifier groups before consensus assembly and CDR3 extraction. VDJtools was used for post-analysis of the clonotype tables, and diversity was normalized by down-sampling every dataset to the size of the smallest sample. Repertoire overlap clustering matched CDR3 amino acid but not nucleotide sequences to correct batch-related cross-sample contamination. Starting from the raw public reads, TCRdb applied fastp trimming at Q25, assembled clones with MiXCR and retained in-frame beta chains. Merged by CDR3 protein, the rows form single entries marked with the most common genes and DNA. These V and J calls rely on TCRdb rather than the paper's analysis. The table for this sample lists roughly 800,000 distinct CDR3 sequences; around 27% of them were counted only once. 0.55% to 0.65% of the sample comes from the top ten.

TCR beta repertoires were profiled from peripheral blood of more than ten young patients with multiple sclerosis to demonstrate the VDJtools post-analysis software. Multiple sclerosis patients were children and adolescents aged roughly 6 to 17 years. The source is a girl between 5 and 17 years old with multiple sclerosis. The sequence is built from TRBV7-9 and TRBJ1-1, and the D gene may be TRBD1, 5 bases matching. The sequenced sample consisted of blood. Read as DNA, the sequence is TGTGCCAGCAACCGAGGGGCAGGAGAGAATGGAGCTTTCTTT. Its coded protein is CASNRGAGENGAFF.